These T cell receptor beta chains were read from a single sample in a study of blood T cell repertoires in COVID-19. Clones were sequenced by immunoSEQ multiplex PCR, and TCRdb holds only the in-frame ones, with some missing. The sample comprises 45,000 to 65,000 clones, 78% of which are singletons, and about 25% rests with the top ten. The sequenced material came from peripheral blood. All receptors derive from a human donor in a cohort sampled during active COVID-19. CDR3s include the opening cysteine and the closing phenylalanine or tryptophan. D genes are given only for firm matches. Clone size is not always given. Where it is, it says once, few, many or a class for expanded clones.

-	-	TRBV30	TRBJ2-7	TGTGCCTGGAGTCCAGACAGAACCTACGAGCAGTACTTC	CAWSPDRTYEQYF
-	TRBD1	TRBV11-1	TRBJ1-2	TGTGCCAGCAGCTCCACAGGGGATAGCTATGGCTACACCTTC	CASSSTGDSYGYTF
-	TRBD1	TRBV6-5	TRBJ1-5	TGTGCCAGCAGTTCGGGACAGGGGAGTCAGCCCCAGCATTTT	CASSSGQGSQPQHF
-	TRBD2	TRBV29-1	TRBJ2-2	TGCAGCGCCTCAACGACTAGCGGGAGCACCGGGGAGCTGTTTTTT	CSASTTSGSTGELFF
-	-	TRBV25-1	TRBJ1-2	TGTGCCAGCAGTGAGGTTGGGGGGGGCTCGGGAAGGGGCTACACCTTC	CASSEVGGGSGRGYTF
-	-	TRBV25-1	TRBJ1-5	TGTGCCAGCAGACAGGGACGAAATCAGCCCCAGCATTTT	CASRQGRNQPQHF
-	-	TRBV5-1	TRBJ2-7	TGCGCCAGCAGCGCCGGCTCCCAGGGGAACGAGCAGTACTTC	CASSAGSQGNEQYF
-	-	TRBV3-1/TRBV3-2	TRBJ1-2	TGTGCCAGCAGCCAAGATGTTCAGGGCGGCTACACCTTC	CASSQDVQGGYTF
-	TRBD2	TRBV2	TRBJ2-5	TGTGCCAGCCGACGGACTAGCGGGAGGGCCCTCCAAGAGACCCAGTACTTC	CASRRTSGRALQETQYF
-	TRBD2	TRBV4-3	TRBJ2-1	TGCGCCAGCAGCCAAGAAGTCCAGCGGGGTTACAATGAGCAGTTCTTC	CASSQEVQRGYNEQFF
-	-	TRBV27	TRBJ1-2	TGTGCCAGCAGTTTATCGTATAGGGGCGATGGCTACACCTTC	CASSLSYRGDGYTF
-	TRBD2	TRBV4-1	TRBJ2-1	TGCGCCAGCAGCCTCGGAGGCGGGAGGATAAATGAGCAGTTCTTC	CASSLGGGRINEQFF
-	-	TRBV6-4	TRBJ1-3	TGTGCCAGCAGTGACTTCCCGTCCGCGAGCTCTGGAAACACCATATATTTT	CASSDFPSASSGNTIYF
-	-	TRBV28	TRBJ2-7	TGTGCCAGCAGTACATCCTTCTACGAGCAGTACTTC	CASSTSFYEQYF
-	-	TRBV6-5	TRBJ1-6	TGTGCCAGCATGGGTAACGAGGTTATAATTTCACCCCTCCACTTT	CASMGNEVIISPLHF
many	TRBD1	TRBV19	TRBJ2-5	TGTGCCAGTAGTTCACCCAGACAGGGTCAAGAGACCCAGTACTTC	CASSSPRQGQETQYF
-	-	TRBV5-1	TRBJ2-5	TGCGCCAGCACCCGGGGCGGGAACAAAGAGACCCAGTACTTC	CASTRGGNKETQYF
-	-	TRBV6-2/TRBV6-3	TRBJ1-5	TGTGCCAGCAGTTACTCCCAGGGTCTTGGCAATCAGCCCCAGCATTTT	CASSYSQGLGNQPQHF
-	-	TRBV7-6	TRBJ2-2	TGTGCCAGCAGCTTTGGACTATCCGGGGAGCTGTTTTTT	CASSFGLSGELFF
-	TRBD2	TRBV5-5	TRBJ2-1	TGTGCCAGCACCGTCGGCGGGGGCTCCTACAATGAGCAGTTCTTC	CASTVGGGSYNEQFF
few	-	TRBV30	TRBJ1-6	TGTGCCTGGAGGGAGGGCACATTCGGGAATTCACCCCTCCACTTT	CAWREGTFGNSPLHF
-	-	TRBV10-3	TRBJ2-7	TGTGCCATCAGTGAACTTAGCGGTCCCTACGAGCAGTACTTC	CAISELSGPYEQYF
-	-	TRBV12-3/TRBV12-4	TRBJ2-1	TGTGCCAGCACTCAGGGTGAGGATGAGCAGTTCTTC	CASTQGEDEQFF
-	-	TRBV19	TRBJ1-1	TGTGCCAGTAGTATTTTGCTGGCTCAGAACACTGAAGCTTTCTTT	CASSILLAQNTEAFF
-	TRBD2	TRBV7-7	TRBJ2-2	TGTGCTAGCAGCTTAGCTAGCGGCTCTGCTGGGGAGCTGTTTTTT	CASSLASGSAGELFF
-	TRBD1	TRBV9	TRBJ1-1	TGTGCCAGCAGCGCAAGACAGGGAGACACTGAAGCTTTCTTT	CASSARQGDTEAFF
-	-	TRBV6-6	TRBJ1-2	TGTGCCAGCAGTCGAACAGGAGCAGACTATGGCTACACCTTC	CASSRTGADYGYTF
-	-	TRBV7-7	TRBJ1-1	TGTGCTAGCAGCTCGTTGTGGCACACTGAAGCTTTCTTT	CASSSLWHTEAFF
-	-	TRBV27	TRBJ2-7	TGTGCCAGCAGTTTAACAGGGCCCTACGAGCAGTACTTC	CASSLTGPYEQYF
-	TRBD1	TRBV6-6	TRBJ2-2	TGTGCCAGCAGTCCCTCAAGGACAGGGAGAGCCGGGGAGCTGTTTTTT	CASSPSRTGRAGELFF
-	TRBD1	TRBV5-1	TRBJ2-7	TGCGCCAGCAGCTTGACTGTCCAGGGGGTCCACGAGCAGTACTTC	CASSLTVQGVHEQYF
-	TRBD2	TRBV4-3	TRBJ2-1	TGCGCCAGCAGCCCGCGGGCTAGCGGGGGGGCCTCCTACAATGAGCAGTTCTTC	CASSPRASGGASYNEQFF
once	-	TRBV19	TRBJ1-1	TGTGCCAGTAGTTGGGGGCGCTTGAGCACTGAAGCTTTCTTT	CASSWGRLSTEAFF
once	TRBD2	TRBV10-3	TRBJ2-7	TGTGCCATCAGAGGGACTAGCGGGGGGGCAGGGAGCTACGAGCAGTACTTC	CAIRGTSGGAGSYEQYF
-	-	TRBV24-1	TRBJ2-2	TGTGCCACCAGCCCAGAGTGGAGCACCGGGGAGCTGTTTTTT	CATSPEWSTGELFF
-	TRBD2	TRBV3-1/TRBV3-2	TRBJ2-1	TGTGCCAGCAGCCGCTGGGACGGGGGGGCCTACAATGAGCAGTTCTTC	CASSRWDGGAYNEQFF
-	TRBD1	TRBV6-2/TRBV6-3	TRBJ1-6	TGTGCCAGCAGTTACGGCCGGAACAGGGGATCCCCCCTCCACTTT	CASSYGRNRGSPLHF
-	-	TRBV24-1	TRBJ1-5	TGTGCCACCAGTGCTCATGCCCCCGACAGATTCATCCTCCAGCCCCAGCATTTT	CATSAHAPDRFILQPQHF
-	-	TRBV4-1	TRBJ2-3	TGCGCCAGCAGCCTCACCTGGGGGGTGCGGGCGGATACGCAGTATTTT	CASSLTWGVRADTQYF
-	-	TRBV5-1	TRBJ2-3	TGCGCCAGCAGCTTGAACCCGCAGGGTTTGACAGATACGCAGTATTTT	CASSLNPQGLTDTQYF
once	-	TRBV3-1/TRBV3-2	TRBJ2-2	TGTGCCAGCAGCTACGGTGGAGTGAGCACCGGGGAGCTGTTTTTT	CASSYGGVSTGELFF
-	-	TRBV7-2	TRBJ1-3	TGTGCCAGCACCGAAGGGGGGGGGCGCGTCGGAAACACCATATATTTT	CASTEGGGRVGNTIYF
-	-	TRBV9	TRBJ2-5	TGTGCCAGCAGCGAGGGGTTTCAAGAGACCCAGTACTTC	CASSEGFQETQYF
-	-	TRBV7-9	TRBJ1-4	TGTGCCAGCTCCCCGGGTGTGACAGGAGGTGAAAAACTGTTTTTT	CASSPGVTGGEKLFF
-	-	TRBV3-1/TRBV3-2	TRBJ2-7	TGTGCCAGCAGCCAAGGCGCGCGGGGTGGTTCCTACGAGCAGTACTTC	CASSQGARGGSYEQYF
-	TRBD1	TRBV15	TRBJ2-5	TGTGCCACCAGCAGACCGACAGGGGGCCGGGAGACCCAGTACTTC	CATSRPTGGRETQYF
-	-	TRBV6-5	TRBJ1-2	TGTGCCAGCAGCCACGGACAGTCGCATGGCTACACCTTC	CASSHGQSHGYTF
-	TRBD2	TRBV6-2/TRBV6-3	TRBJ2-1	TGTGCCAGCAGTAAGAGCGGGGGGGCCCGCCATGAGCAGTTCTTC	CASSKSGGARHEQFF
-	-	TRBV5-5	TRBJ1-3	TGTGCCAGCAGCTCTCAGGGGTTTTCAGGAAACACCATATATTTT	CASSSQGFSGNTIYF
-	TRBD2	TRBV6-6	TRBJ2-1	TGTGCCAGCACCTCTGGGGCGGGAGGGTCTGGAAATGAGCAGTTCTTC	CASTSGAGGSGNEQFF
few	-	TRBV9	TRBJ1-1	TGTGCCAGCAGCGTAGAATACACGAACACTGAAGCTTTCTTT	CASSVEYTNTEAFF
few	TRBD1	TRBV27	TRBJ1-5	TGTGCCAGCAGACACACCGGGACAGCCGTCAATCAGCCCCAGCATTTT	CASRHTGTAVNQPQHF
-	TRBD2	TRBV7-7	TRBJ2-1	TGTGCTAGCAGCTTGACTAGCGGGGGATACAATGAGCAGTTCTTC	CASSLTSGGYNEQFF
-	-	TRBV24-1	TRBJ2-1	TGTGCCACCAGTCTACGGGGAATTGGCAATGAGCAGTTCTTC	CATSLRGIGNEQFF
-	-	TRBV4-3	TRBJ1-3	TGCGCCAGCAGCCTTACCCTAGGAAACACCATATATTTT	CASSLTLGNTIYF
-	TRBD2	TRBV3-1/TRBV3-2	TRBJ2-7	TGTGCCAGCAGCCAAGCCCCGGGGGGGGGTCAATACGAGCAGTACTTC	CASSQAPGGGQYEQYF
-	-	TRBV11-3	TRBJ1-1	TGTGCCAGCAGCTTAAGGCGGCTAGCGGAAGCTTTCTTT	CASSLRRLAEAFF
-	TRBD1	TRBV25-1	TRBJ1-5	TGTGCCAGCAGCGAGGGACAGGGGGCATTAGTAAGTGAGCCCCAGCATTTT	CASSEGQGALVSEPQHF
-	-	TRBV11-2	TRBJ1-1	TGTGCCAGCAGCTTAGGAGGGAACACTGAAGCTTTCTTT	CASSLGGNTEAFF
-	TRBD2	TRBV5-4	TRBJ2-3	TGTGCCAGCAGCCTGACTAGCGGGACAATCACAGATACGCAGTATTTT	CASSLTSGTITDTQYF